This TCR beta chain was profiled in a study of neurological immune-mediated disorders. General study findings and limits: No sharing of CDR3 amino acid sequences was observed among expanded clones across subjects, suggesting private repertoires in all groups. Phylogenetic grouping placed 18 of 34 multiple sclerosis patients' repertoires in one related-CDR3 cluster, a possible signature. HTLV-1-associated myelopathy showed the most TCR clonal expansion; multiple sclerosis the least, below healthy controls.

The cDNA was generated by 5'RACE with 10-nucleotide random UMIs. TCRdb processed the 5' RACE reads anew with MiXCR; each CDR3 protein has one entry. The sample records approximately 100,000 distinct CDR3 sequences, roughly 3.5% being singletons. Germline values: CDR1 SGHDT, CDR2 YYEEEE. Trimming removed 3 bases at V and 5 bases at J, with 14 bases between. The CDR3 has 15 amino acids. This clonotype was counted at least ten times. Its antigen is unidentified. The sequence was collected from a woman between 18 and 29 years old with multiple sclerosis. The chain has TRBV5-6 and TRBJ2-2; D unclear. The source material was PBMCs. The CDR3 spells CASSSDDLRTGELFF. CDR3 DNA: TGTGCCAGCAGCTCCGACGACCTAAGAACCGGGGAGCTGTTTTTT.